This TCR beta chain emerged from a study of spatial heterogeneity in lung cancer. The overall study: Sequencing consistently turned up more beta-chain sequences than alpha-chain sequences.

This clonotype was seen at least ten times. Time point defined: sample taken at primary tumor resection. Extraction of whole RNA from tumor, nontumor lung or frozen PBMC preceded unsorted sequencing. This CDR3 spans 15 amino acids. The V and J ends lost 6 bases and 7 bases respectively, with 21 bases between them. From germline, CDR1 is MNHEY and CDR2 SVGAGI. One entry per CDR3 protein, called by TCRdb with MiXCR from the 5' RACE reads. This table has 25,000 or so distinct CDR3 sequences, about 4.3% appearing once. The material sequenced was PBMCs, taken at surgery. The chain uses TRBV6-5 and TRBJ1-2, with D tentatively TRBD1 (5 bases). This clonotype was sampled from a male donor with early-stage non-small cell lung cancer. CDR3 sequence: CASRVGSRGASGYTF. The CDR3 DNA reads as TGTGCCAGCAGGGTGGGTTCAAGGGGTGCATCTGGCTACACCTTC.